Listed below are T cell receptor beta chains from one sample, sequenced in a study of blood T cell repertoires in COVID-19. Profiled with immunoSEQ multiplex PCR; TCRdb holds only in-frame clones, not every one. The table lists under 400,000 clones, roughly 90% of them singletons. The sequencing sample was made of peripheral blood. The receptors come from a man aged 18 to 30 with active or convalescent COVID-19. Both conserved end residues are part of each CDR3. D genes are given only for firm matches. Rows may omit the clone size; those that give it use once, few, many or a size class.

V	length	J	size	D	CDR3	DNA
TRBV2	12	TRBJ1-2	few	NA	CASTSPNYGYTF	TGTGCCAGCACCAGTCCTAACTATGGCTACACCTTC
TRBV6-6	16	TRBJ1-5	NA	TRBD1	CASRPTYSQGAQPQHF	TGTGCCAGCAGACCCACTTATTCACAGGGGGCTCAGCCCCAGCATTTT
TRBV28	13	TRBJ1-1	NA	NA	CASRRQVNTEAFF	TGTGCCAGCAGACGACAGGTCAACACTGAAGCTTTCTTT
TRBV18	16	TRBJ2-3	NA	TRBD2	CASSPSSGGSPDTQYF	TGTGCCAGCTCACCATCGAGCGGGGGGTCCCCAGATACGCAGTATTTT
TRBV27	16	TRBJ2-3	NA	TRBD2	CASRGPSGTRTDTQYF	TGTGCCAGCAGGGGGCCTAGCGGGACCCGCACAGATACGCAGTATTTT
TRBV7-9	15	TRBJ1-4	NA	NA	CASSQNWEANEKLFF	TGTGCCAGCAGCCAAAACTGGGAGGCTAATGAAAAACTGTTTTTT
TRBV5-6	15	TRBJ2-5	NA	TRBD2	CASSLGPGLQETQYF	TGTGCCAGCAGCTTGGGCCCGGGACTACAAGAGACCCAGTACTTC
TRBV3-1/TRBV3-2	19	TRBJ1-5	NA	TRBD1	CASSQGTGAVKSRNQPQHF	TGTGCCAGCAGCCAAGGGACAGGGGCCGTGAAGTCGCGCAATCAGCCCCAGCATTTT
TRBV5-1	15	TRBJ2-1	NA	TRBD2	CASSLDGGSYNEQFF	TGCGCCAGCAGCTTGGACGGGGGGTCTTACAATGAGCAGTTCTTC
TRBV28	17	TRBJ1-4	NA	TRBD1	CASSLVRGQGRDEKLFF	TGTGCCAGCAGTTTAGTGCGCGGACAGGGCAGGGATGAAAAACTGTTTTTT
TRBV7-2	13	TRBJ2-7	NA	NA	CASSAPWSYEQYF	TGTGCCAGCAGCGCCCCCTGGAGCTACGAGCAGTACTTC
TRBV11-1	15	TRBJ2-7	NA	NA	CASSGGAERSYEQYF	TGTGCCAGCAGCGGAGGGGCAGAGAGATCCTACGAGCAGTACTTC
TRBV5-5	15	TRBJ2-7	NA	TRBD1	CASSVGTGSLHEQYF	TGTGCCAGCAGCGTAGGGACAGGGTCCCTCCACGAGCAGTACTTC
TRBV7-3	15	TRBJ1-6	NA	TRBD1	CASSPTDRANSPLHF	TGTGCCAGCAGCCCCACCGACAGGGCGAATTCACCCCTCCACTTT
TRBV11-2	16	TRBJ1-6	NA	NA	CASSLRFTIYNSPLHF	TGTGCCAGCAGCTTGCGTTTCACGATTTATAATTCACCCCTCCACTTT
TRBV9	16	TRBJ2-1	NA	TRBD2	CASSVVPLAGGKEQFF	TGTGCCAGCAGCGTAGTCCCCCTAGCGGGAGGCAAGGAGCAGTTCTTC
TRBV10-2	16	TRBJ2-2	NA	NA	CASSHNKPPNTGELFF	TGCGCCAGCAGTCACAACAAACCACCGAACACCGGGGAGCTGTTTTTT
TRBV11-2	15	TRBJ1-6	NA	NA	CASSITDRSNSPLHF	TGTGCCAGCAGCATTACTGACAGGTCAAATTCACCCCTCCACTTT
TRBV18	14	TRBJ2-2	NA	NA	CASSLQTGSGELFF	TGTGCCAGCTCTCTACAAACAGGGTCCGGGGAGCTGTTTTTT
TRBV7-8	13	TRBJ1-2	NA	NA	CASSLDSTYGYTF	TGTGCCAGCAGCTTGGACAGCACCTATGGCTACACCTTC
TRBV6-5	16	TRBJ1-1	NA	NA	CASSYKRNKAGTEAFF	TGTGCCAGCAGTTACAAGCGTAACAAGGCGGGCACTGAAGCTTTCTTT
TRBV4-3	14	TRBJ1-2	NA	NA	CASSQEDRTYGYTF	TGCGCCAGCAGCCAAGAGGACAGAACCTATGGCTACACCTTC
TRBV6-5	14	TRBJ2-3	NA	NA	CALHRDVGKDTQYF	TGTGCCCTCCACAGGGACGTAGGGAAAGATACGCAGTATTTT
TRBV11-2	13	TRBJ1-1	NA	NA	CASSGGGETEAFF	TGTGCCAGCAGTGGAGGGGGGGAAACTGAAGCTTTCTTT
TRBV24-1	15	TRBJ2-3	NA	TRBD1	CATSDPGQVTDTQYF	TGTGCCACCAGTGACCCGGGACAGGTCACAGATACGCAGTATTTT
TRBV5-1	13	TRBJ1-1	NA	NA	CASSSDSYTEAFF	TGCGCCAGCAGCTCGGACAGCTACACTGAAGCTTTCTTT